Below, 14 T cell receptor beta chains from the same sample are listed, as sequenced in a study of T-cell reconstitution after alpha-beta-depleted transplantation in children. TCRbeta library construction was performed incorporating unique molecular identifiers. One entry per CDR3 protein results from TCRdb running MiXCR on the PCR reads. The sample shows around 410,000 distinct CDR3 sequences, about 11% of them seen only once. The sample consisted of PBMCs from the stem cell graft donor, taken from the stem cell graft. Receptor source: a human donor who donated a stem cell graft to a child with acute myeloid leukemia.

This clonotype was observed at least ten times. The gene calls are TRBV2 and TRBJ1-2, with D possibly TRBD1 on 5 matching bases. This CDR3 contains 14 residues. Germline CDR1 reads SNHLY; CDR2 reads FYNNEI. V was trimmed by 8 bases and J by 5 bases, leaving 18 bases between them. As DNA, the CDR3 is TGTGCCAGCGGAACGGGGCCAGGTCTTTATGGCTACACCTTC. This sequence encodes CASGTGPGLYGYTF.

This clonotype was seen at least ten times. The chain combines TRBV15 with TRBJ2-5; 12 bases map to TRBD2. The junction had 13 bases not matched to a gene; V was cut back by 4 bases and J by 7 bases. The CDR3 runs to 17 residues. Germline-derived CDR1 and CDR2 are LNHNV and YYDKDF (reference sequence). The CDR3 nucleotides read TGTGCCACCAGCACGTTGCTAGCGGGGGGGTCCCGGGGGACCCAGTACTTC. Translating gives CATSTLLAGGSRGTQYF.

This clonotype has only a few counts. Here the CDR3 reads CASSMTGNHEQYF. The CDR3 nucleotides are TGTGCCAGTAGTATGACAGGGAACCACGAGCAGTACTTC. This rearrangement joins TRBV19 to TRBJ2-7; 7 bases agree with TRBD1. The V and J ends lost 3 bases and 5 bases, in that order; junction bases with no gene match: 4. Per the germline V gene, CDR1 is LNHDA and CDR2 is SQIVND (reference sequence). The CDR3 spans 13 residues.

The J gene is TRBJ2-4, the V gene TRBV7-9; TRBD2 matches 11 bases. From germline, CDR1 is SEHNR and CDR2 FQNEAQ (reference sequence). The trim removed 5 bases at V and 6 bases at J, leaving 9 bases unmatched. The CDR3 is 16 residues long. The CDR3 sequence is CASSPRTSGGGNIQYF. The CDR3 nucleotides read TGTGCCAGCAGCCCCCGCACTAGCGGGGGTGGAAACATTCAGTACTTC.

The V and J genes are TRBV6-2 or TRBV6-3 and TRBJ2-3; weak D call: TRBD2 (6 bases). V lost 7 bases, J lost 3 bases, and 11 bases lay in between. Germline-derived CDR1 and CDR2 are MNHEY and SVGEGT. The CDR3 contains 13 residues. Here the CDR3 DNA reads TGTGCCAGCACCCATGGGGGGACAGATACGCAGTATTTT. This gives the protein CASTHGGTDTQYF.

This clonotype was counted many times. The J gene is TRBJ2-2, the V gene TRBV13, with 7 bases aligning to TRBD1. The CDR3 covers 16 residues. The germline CDR1 and CDR2 sequences are PRHDT and FYEKMQ (reference sequence). Trimming took 5 bases from V and 5 from J; bases not matched to a gene: 11. The CDR3 sequence is CASSVPLQGRTGELFF. CDR3 sequence (DNA): TGTGCCAGCAGCGTGCCCCTACAGGGGAGAACCGGGGAGCTGTTTTTT.

This clonotype has just a few counts. CDR3: CASSLGQTNSPLHF. The CDR3 DNA reads TGCGCCAGCAGCCTGGGACAGACTAATTCACCCCTCCACTTT. V usage is TRBV5-1 and J usage is TRBJ1-6, with 7 bases identical to TRBD1. The CDR3 has 14 residues. Per germline, CDR1 SGHRS and CDR2 YFSETQ. J lost 6 bases, V lost 4 bases, and 4 bases had no gene match.

CDR3 region: CASTRWSSLAGSGELFF. The DNA of the CDR3 is TGTGCCAGCACCCGGTGGAGCAGTCTTGCTGGGAGCGGGGAGCTGTTTTTT. V gene TRBV12-3 or TRBV12-4 combines with J gene TRBJ2-2; maybe TRBD2 (5 bases). The germline V and J ends were trimmed by 7 bases and 7 bases, with 25 bases remaining between them. The CDR3 has 17 amino acids.

The rearrangement links TRBV12-3 or TRBV12-4 to TRBJ2-1; 12 bases align to TRBD2. The CDR3 is 15 residues long. The trim removed 6 bases at V and 7 bases at J, leaving 7 bases unmatched. Here the CDR3 DNA reads TGTGCCAGCAGGGCAAGACTAGCGGGAGATAATGAGCAGTTCTTC. This gives the protein CASRARLAGDNEQFF.

V gene TRBV6-2 or TRBV6-3 combines with J gene TRBJ2-7; D is uncertain. Germline CDR1 reads MNHEY; CDR2 reads SVGEGT. Trimming left V 8 bases short and J 2 bases short, with 22 bases between. The CDR3 sequence is 16 residues long. Here the CDR3 DNA reads TGTGCCAGCGTTCATCGGTCGTCCGGCGCTACCTACGAGCAGTACTTC. It codes for CASVHRSSGATYEQYF.

A few counts support this clonotype. The chain links TRBV4-2 to TRBJ2-7; 11 positions agree with TRBD1. J gave up 3 bases and V 0 bases, and 4 bases lay outside the gene matches. Germline CDR1 is LGHNA and CDR2 is YNFKEQ. This CDR3 has 16 residues. CDR3 bases: TGTGCCAGCAGCCAAGATATGGGGACAGGGGGCTACGAGCAGTACTTC. Amino acid sequence: CASSQDMGTGGYEQYF.

V and J are TRBV3-1 and TRBJ2-1, with 10 bases aligning to TRBD2. CDR1 and CDR2 (germline): LGHDT, YNNKEL (reference sequence). This CDR3 has 18 residues. V gave up 4 bases and J gave up 0 bases; unmatched junction bases: 9. CDR3 in DNA: TGTGCCAGCAGCCTCGGGAATAGCGGGAGGCGCTCCTACAATGAGCAGTTCTTC. Translating gives CASSLGNSGRRSYNEQFF.

The chain is built from TRBV7-9 and TRBJ2-5; 7 bases are shared with TRBD1. The CDR3 sequence is 14 residues long. The V gene end was trimmed by 3 bases and the J gene end by 5 bases; junction bases not matched to a gene: 6. Germline values: CDR1 SEHNR, CDR2 FQNEAQ (reference sequence). CDR3 region: CASSFTGVAETQYF. CDR3 nucleotides: TGTGCCAGCAGCTTTACAGGGGTGGCGGAGACCCAGTACTTC.

This clonotype was seen a handful of times. The genes are TRBV6-1 and TRBJ2-3, with TRBD2 identical over 7 bases. This CDR3 comprises 16 residues. The germline gives CDR1 MNHNS, CDR2 SASEGT. J lost 0 bases, V lost 7 bases, and 10 bases had no gene match. CDR3 protein: CASIQVAGVSTDTQYF. The DNA of the CDR3 is TGTGCCAGCATTCAAGTGGCGGGAGTCAGCACAGATACGCAGTATTTT.